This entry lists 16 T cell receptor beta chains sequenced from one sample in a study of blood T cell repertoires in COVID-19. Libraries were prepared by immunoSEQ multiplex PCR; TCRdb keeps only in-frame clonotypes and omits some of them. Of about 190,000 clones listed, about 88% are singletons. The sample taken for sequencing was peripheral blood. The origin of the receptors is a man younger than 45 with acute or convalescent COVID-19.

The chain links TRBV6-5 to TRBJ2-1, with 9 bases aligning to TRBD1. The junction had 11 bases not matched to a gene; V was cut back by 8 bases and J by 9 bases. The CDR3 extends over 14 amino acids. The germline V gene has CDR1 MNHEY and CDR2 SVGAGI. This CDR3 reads CASVTGTGSTEQFF. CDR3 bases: TGTGCCAGCGTAACCGGGACAGGGAGCACTGAGCAGTTCTTC.

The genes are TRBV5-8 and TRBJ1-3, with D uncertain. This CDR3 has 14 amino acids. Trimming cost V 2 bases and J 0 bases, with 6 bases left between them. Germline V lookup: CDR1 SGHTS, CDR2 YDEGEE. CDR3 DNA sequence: TGTGCCAGCAGCTTAGTCAGCTCTGGAAACACCATATATTTT. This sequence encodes CASSLVSSGNTIYF.

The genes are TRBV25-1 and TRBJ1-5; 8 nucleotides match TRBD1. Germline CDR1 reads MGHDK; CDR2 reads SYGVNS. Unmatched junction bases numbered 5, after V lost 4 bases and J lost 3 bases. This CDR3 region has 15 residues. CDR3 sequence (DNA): TGTGCCAGCAGTGGGGAGACAGGGGACAATCAGCCCCAGCATTTT. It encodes CASSGETGDNQPQHF.

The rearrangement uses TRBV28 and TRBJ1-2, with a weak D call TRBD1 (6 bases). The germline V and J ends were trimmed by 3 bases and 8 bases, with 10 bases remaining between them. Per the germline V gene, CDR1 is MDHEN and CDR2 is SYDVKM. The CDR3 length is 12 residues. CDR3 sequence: CASSLWGQGYTF. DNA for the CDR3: TGTGCCAGCAGTTTGTGGGGGCAGGGCTACACCTTC.

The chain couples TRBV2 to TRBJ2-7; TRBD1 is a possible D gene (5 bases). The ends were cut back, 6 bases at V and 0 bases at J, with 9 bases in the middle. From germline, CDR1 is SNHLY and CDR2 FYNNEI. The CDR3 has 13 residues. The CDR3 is CASRQVDSYEQYF. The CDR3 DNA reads TGTGCCAGCAGACAGGTCGACTCCTACGAGCAGTACTTC.

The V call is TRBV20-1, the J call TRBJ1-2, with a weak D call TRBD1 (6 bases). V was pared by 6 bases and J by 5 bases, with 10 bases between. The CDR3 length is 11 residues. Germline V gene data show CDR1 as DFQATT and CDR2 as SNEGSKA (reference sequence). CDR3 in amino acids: CSAAGEYGYTF. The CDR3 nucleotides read TGCAGTGCAGCAGGGGAATATGGCTACACCTTC.

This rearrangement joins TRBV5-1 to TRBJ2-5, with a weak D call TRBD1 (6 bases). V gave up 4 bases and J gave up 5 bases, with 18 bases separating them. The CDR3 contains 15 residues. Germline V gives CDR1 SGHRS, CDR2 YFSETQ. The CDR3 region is CASSDLGGSHETQYF. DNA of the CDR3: TGCGCCAGCAGCGATCTAGGGGGAAGCCACGAGACCCAGTACTTC.

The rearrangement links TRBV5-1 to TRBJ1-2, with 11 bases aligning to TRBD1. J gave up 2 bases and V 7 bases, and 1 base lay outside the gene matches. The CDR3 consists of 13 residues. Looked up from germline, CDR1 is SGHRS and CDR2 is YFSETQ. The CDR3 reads CASGTGGNYGYTF. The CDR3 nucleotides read TGCGCCAGCGGGACAGGGGGGAACTATGGCTACACCTTC.

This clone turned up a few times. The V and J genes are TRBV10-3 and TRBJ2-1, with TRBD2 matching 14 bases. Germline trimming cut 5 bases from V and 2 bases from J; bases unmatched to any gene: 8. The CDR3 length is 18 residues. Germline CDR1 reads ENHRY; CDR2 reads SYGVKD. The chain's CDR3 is CAISPGLAGAGTYNEQFF. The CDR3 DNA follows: TGTGCCATCAGTCCGGGACTAGCGGGAGCAGGGACCTACAATGAGCAGTTCTTC.

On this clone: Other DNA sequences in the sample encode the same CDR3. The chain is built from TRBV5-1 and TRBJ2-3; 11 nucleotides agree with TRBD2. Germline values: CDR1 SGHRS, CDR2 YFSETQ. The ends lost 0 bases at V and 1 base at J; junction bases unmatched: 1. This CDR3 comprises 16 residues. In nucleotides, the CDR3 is TGCGCCAGCAGCTTGGGACTAGCGGGACGCACAGATACGCAGTATTTT. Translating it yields CASSLGLAGRTDTQYF.

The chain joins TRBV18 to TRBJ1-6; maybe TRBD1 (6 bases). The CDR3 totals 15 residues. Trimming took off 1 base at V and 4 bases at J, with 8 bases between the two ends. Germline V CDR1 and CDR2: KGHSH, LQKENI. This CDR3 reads CASSPRTDYNSPLHF. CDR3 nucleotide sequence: TGTGCCAGCTCACCACGGACAGATTATAATTCACCCCTCCACTTT.

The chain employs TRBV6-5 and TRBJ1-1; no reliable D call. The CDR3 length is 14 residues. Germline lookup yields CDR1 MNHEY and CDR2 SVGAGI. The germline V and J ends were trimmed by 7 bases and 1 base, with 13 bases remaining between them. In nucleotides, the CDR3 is TGTGCCAGCACCATTTGGTCAGGGAACACTGAAGCTTTCTTT. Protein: CASTIWSGNTEAFF.

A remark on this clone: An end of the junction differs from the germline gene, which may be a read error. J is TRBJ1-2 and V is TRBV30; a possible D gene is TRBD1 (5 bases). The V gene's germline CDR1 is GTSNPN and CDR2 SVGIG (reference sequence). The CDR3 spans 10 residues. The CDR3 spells CAWSVQDTRF. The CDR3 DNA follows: TGTGCCTGGAGTGTACAGGACACTCGCTTC.

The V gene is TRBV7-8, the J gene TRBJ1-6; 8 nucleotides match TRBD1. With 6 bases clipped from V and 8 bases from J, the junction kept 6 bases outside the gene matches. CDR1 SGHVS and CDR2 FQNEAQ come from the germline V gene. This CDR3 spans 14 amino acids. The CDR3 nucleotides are TGTGCCAGCAGTTACGGACAGGGCGATTCACCCCTCCACTTT. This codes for CASSYGQGDSPLHF.

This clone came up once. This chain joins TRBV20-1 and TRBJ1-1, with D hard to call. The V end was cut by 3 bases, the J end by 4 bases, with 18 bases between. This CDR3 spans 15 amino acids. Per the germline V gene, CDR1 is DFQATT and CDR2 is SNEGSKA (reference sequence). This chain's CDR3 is CSASGDPGTITEAFF. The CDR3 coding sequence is TGCAGTGCTAGTGGGGATCCGGGAACAATCACTGAAGCTTTCTTT.

In nucleotides, the CDR3 is TGTGCCAGCAGCTTACGACTAGCGGGAGGGAGGGCAGATACGCAGTATTTT. The encoded protein is CASSLRLAGGRADTQYF. The chain recombines TRBV13 with TRBJ2-3, with 14 positions matching TRBD2. Germline CDR1 and CDR2: PRHDT and FYEKMQ (reference sequence). V shed 2 bases and J 4 bases; nucleotides not matched to a gene: 5. The length of the CDR3 is 17 residues. Full variable domain (remainder filled in from reference TRBV13 and TRBJ2-3): AAGVIQSPRHLIKEKRETATLKCYPIPRHDTVYWYQQGPGQDPQFLISFYEKMQSDKGSIPDRFSAQQFSDYHSELNMSSLELGDSALYFCASSLRLAGGRADTQYFGPGTRLTVL.